This T cell receptor (beta chain) was recovered during a study of cytomegalovirus exposure and HLA in healthy donors. The study, taken as a whole, reports: In a later analysis, at a false discovery rate of 0.05, 17,000 or so TCR beta sequences were associated with HLA alleles. Usually a TCR sequence was rare, but some public TCRs were found in many donors. TCR association rates varied by HLA locus in a later analysis, with DRB1 highest and HLA-C lowest. A prior analysis recorded that most TCR beta V segments were productive about 87% or about 30% of the time.

Points on this clone: Its antigen is unknown.

PCR primers comprised 60 Vbeta and 13 Jbeta primers. Sequenced by immunoSEQ multiplex PCR; TCRdb stores in-frame clones only, minus some. Of 90,000 to 120,000 clones listed, 65% to 85% are singletons. Sequences were obtained from PBMCs. This sequence originates from a man aged 30 to 39 in good health and CMV-seronegative.

CDR3 in DNA: TGCAGTGCTAGATCCTTCGGTCCAACTTTCTTT. Translation gives CSARSFGPTFF. V gene TRBV20-1 combines with J gene TRBJ1-1; D is ambiguous. This CDR3 is built from 11 residues. Germline assignment: CDR1 DFQATT and CDR2 SNEGSKA (reference sequence). V dropped 2 bases and J dropped 12 bases, with 13 bases sitting between them.